The 17 T cell receptor beta chains below come from one sample, sequenced in a study of blood T cells in healthy people across ages. Next came a second PCR, run for about 7 to 12 cycles, which used a sample-barcoded 5' primer along with a J-beta primer mix. TCRdb reprocessed the 5' RACE reads with MiXCR, giving one entry per CDR3 protein. The sample has roughly 1,500,000 distinct CDR3 sequences, around 35% seen once. Sequencing input: blood. These receptors were taken from a woman between 25 and 40 years old in good health.

The chain combines TRBV6-6 with TRBJ1-5, with D perhaps matching TRBD1 (5 bases). Trimming cost V 3 bases and J 4 bases, with 10 bases left between them. Germline CDR1 reads MNHNY; CDR2 reads SVGAGI (reference sequence). CDR3 length: 14 residues. The CDR3 spells CASSYGGENQPQHF. DNA for the CDR3: TGTGCCAGCAGTTATGGGGGGGAGAATCAGCCCCAGCATTTT.

This clonotype was found a few times. This may arise from a read error, as a much more abundant clone is one base away. CDR3 nucleotide sequence: TGTGCCAGCAGCTTGACGGCAACTAATGAAAAACCGTTTTTT. Its protein product is CASSLTATNEKPFF. This chain links TRBV7-9 with TRBJ1-4, with D unclear. The CDR3 runs 14 residues. Germline assignment: CDR1 SEHNR and CDR2 FQNEAQ (reference sequence).

Notes on this clonotype: A much larger clone lies one base from this, so it may be a read error. V usage is TRBV6-2 or TRBV6-3 and J usage is TRBJ2-7; TRBD1 agrees at 9 bases. Matching the DNA end better, TRBJ2-4 makes the J call doubtful. The germline CDR1 and CDR2 sequences are MNHEY and SVGEGT. This CDR3 spans 15 amino acids. In DNA form, the CDR3 reads TGTGCCAGCAGTCGGGGGACAGGGAGATGGGACATTCAGTACTTC. It is translated as CASSRGTGRWDIQYF.

V is TRBV9 and J is TRBJ2-3; perhaps TRBD2 as D (6 bases). CDR3 length: 15 residues. CDR1 is SGDLS, CDR2 YYNGEE, per germline. Trimming left V 3 bases short and J 2 bases short, with 13 bases between. This CDR3 is CASSAWDSATDTQYF. In nucleotides, the CDR3 is TGTGCCAGCAGCGCCTGGGACTCTGCCACAGATACGCAGTATTTT.

Of note for this clonotype: This clone may be a read error of a much larger clone one base away. The V and J genes are TRBV29-1 and TRBJ1-2; tentatively, D is TRBD1 (5 bases). This CDR3 has 15 amino acids. Germline V lookup: CDR1 SQVTM, CDR2 ANQGSEA. The CDR3 region is CGVGDSRDLSYGYTF. The CDR3 DNA sequence: TGCGGCGTCGGGGATTCCAGGGACCTGAGCTATGGCTACACCTTC.

With respect to this clonotype: This could be a read error, since a much larger clone is one nucleotide away. This chain connects TRBV12-3 or TRBV12-4 to TRBJ2-6; D is perhaps TRBD2 (7 bases). The length of the CDR3 is 15 residues. CDR3 sequence reads: CASSLVSAGANVRTF. The CDR3 DNA follows: TGTGCCAGCAGTTTAGTCTCCGCGGGGGCCAACGTCCGGACTTTC.

The V call is TRBV2, the J call TRBJ2-3; 8 positions agree with TRBD1. CDR3 length: 14 residues. With 6 bases clipped from V and 4 bases from J, the junction kept 6 bases outside the gene matches. Germline values: CDR1 SNHLY, CDR2 FYNNEI. DNA of the CDR3: TGTGCCAGCAGAGCCGCAGGGGGCTCAGATACGCAGTATTTT. Its translation: CASRAAGGSDTQYF.

The V call is TRBV27, the J call TRBJ2-5; D perhaps matches TRBD2 (6 bases). The DNA matches TRBJ2-7 better at its end, which makes the J call doubtful. The germline CDR1 and CDR2 sequences are MNHEY and SMNVEV (reference sequence). This CDR3 has 16 amino acids. DNA of the CDR3: TGTGCCAGCAGTTTATCGTCCTCCGGGAGTAAACACGAGCAGTACTTC. Protein sequence: CASSLSSSGSKHEQYF.

The chain joins TRBV6-5 to TRBJ1-2, with D hard to call. The V end was cut by 2 bases, the J end by 8 bases, with 15 bases between. Germline CDR1 reads MNHEY; CDR2 reads SVGAGI. The CDR3 sequence is 14 residues long. CDR3 in amino acids: CASSYLPGLSGYTF. As DNA, the CDR3 is TGTGCCAGCAGTTACCTTCCGGGGTTGAGCGGCTACACCTTC.

This clonotype occurred a few times. J is TRBJ2-7 and V is TRBV5-5, with D possibly called TRBD1 or TRBD2 (6 bases each). Trimming took off 4 bases at V and 5 bases at J, with 16 bases between the two ends. Germline values: CDR1 SGHKS, CDR2 YYEKEE (reference sequence). CDR3 length: 14 residues. CDR3 sequence reads: CASSGGGSWDEQYF. The CDR3 DNA is TGTGCCAGCAGCGGAGGGGGATCTTGGGACGAGCAGTACTTC.

The V call is TRBV20-1, the J call TRBJ2-1; D is perhaps TRBD1 (5 bases). The ends were cut back, 6 bases at V and 4 bases at J, with 19 bases in the middle. The CDR3 length is 15 residues. In germline, CDR1 is DFQATT, CDR2 SNEGSKA (reference sequence). The CDR3 DNA reads TGCAGTGCATTAAACAGGCCATCCTCTTACAATGAGCAGTTCTTC. Protein sequence: CSALNRPSSYNEQFF.

This clonotype was picked up a small number of times. V is TRBV20-1 and J is TRBJ2-1; 8 bases fit TRBD2. The length of the CDR3 is 13 residues. The germline V gene encodes CDR1 DFQATT and CDR2 SNEGSKA (reference sequence). Trimming cost V 6 bases and J 3 bases; bases outside gene matches: 4. This chain's CDR3 is CSAEGLDYNEQFF. DNA of the CDR3: TGCAGTGCAGAGGGACTAGACTACAATGAGCAGTTCTTC.

This clonotype was found once. This rearrangement joins TRBV27 to TRBJ1-5; D call uncertain. The CDR3 spans 12 residues. Germline V lookup: CDR1 MNHEY, CDR2 SMNVEV (reference sequence). The V end lost 8 bases, the J end lost 9 bases, and 14 bases lay between the germline ends. The CDR3 sequence: CASGPRVRPQHF. The CDR3 region has the DNA TGTGCCAGCGGCCCACGCGTCCGGCCCCAGCATTTT.

This clonotype was seen more than once but under ten times. The chain is built from TRBV7-9 and TRBJ2-1; 7 bases line up with TRBD2. Germline V gene data show CDR1 as SEHNR and CDR2 as FQNEAQ (reference sequence). There are 17 residues in the CDR3. V was clipped by 3 bases and J by 4 bases; unmatched bases: 12. In DNA form, the CDR3 reads TGTGCCAGCAGCTTTAACTCGGCGGGGGAATCTTACAATGAGCAGTTCTTC. Encoded protein: CASSFNSAGESYNEQFF.

In this sample, this clonotype turned up many times. V is TRBV7-3 and J is TRBJ2-1; D gene unclear. V dropped 8 bases and J dropped 4 bases, with 6 bases sitting between them. Per the germline V gene, CDR1 is SGHTA and CDR2 is FQGTGA. CDR3 length: 11 amino acids. CDR3: CASGIYNEQFF. The CDR3 DNA is TGTGCCAGCGGAATTTACAATGAGCAGTTCTTC.

This clonotype has a handful of counts. The chain recombines TRBV15 with TRBJ2-5; 9 positions agree with TRBD2. The length of the CDR3 is 15 residues. Looked up from germline, CDR1 is LNHNV and CDR2 is YYDKDF (reference sequence). After removal of 1 base from V and 5 bases from J, the junction contained 5 bases not matched to a gene. For the CDR3, the DNA is TGTGCCACCAGCAGAGTCCGTGGACTAGCGGAGACCCAGTACTTC. Translating it yields CATSRVRGLAETQYF.

This clonotype was detected a few times. The V and J genes are TRBV12-3 or TRBV12-4 and TRBJ2-4; D is undetermined. This CDR3 comprises 12 residues. V lost 4 bases to trimming and J lost 5 bases, with 6 bases between them. The CDR3 bases are TGTGCCAGCAGTTCCGACCAAAACATTCAGTACTTC. The encoded protein is CASSSDQNIQYF.